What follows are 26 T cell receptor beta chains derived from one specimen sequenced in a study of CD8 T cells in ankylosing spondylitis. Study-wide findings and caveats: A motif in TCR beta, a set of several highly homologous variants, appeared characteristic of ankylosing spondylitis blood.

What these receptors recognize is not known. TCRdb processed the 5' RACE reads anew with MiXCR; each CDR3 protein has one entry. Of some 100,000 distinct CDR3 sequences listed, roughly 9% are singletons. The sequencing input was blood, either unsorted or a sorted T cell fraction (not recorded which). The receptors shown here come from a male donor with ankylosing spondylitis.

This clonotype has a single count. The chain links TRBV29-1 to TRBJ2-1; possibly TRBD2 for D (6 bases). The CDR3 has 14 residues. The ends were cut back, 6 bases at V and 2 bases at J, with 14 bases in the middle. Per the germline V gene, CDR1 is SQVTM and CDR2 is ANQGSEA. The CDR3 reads CSVPLSGPYNEQFF. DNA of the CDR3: TGCAGCGTCCCCCTTAGCGGCCCCTACAATGAGCAGTTCTTC.

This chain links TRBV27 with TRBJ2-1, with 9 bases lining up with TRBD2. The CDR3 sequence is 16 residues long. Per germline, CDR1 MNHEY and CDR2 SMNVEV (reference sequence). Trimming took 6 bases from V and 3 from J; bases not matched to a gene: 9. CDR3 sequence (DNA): TGTGCCAGCAGAGCCGAGACTAGCGGAATCTACAATGAGCAGTTCTTC. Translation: CASRAETSGIYNEQFF.

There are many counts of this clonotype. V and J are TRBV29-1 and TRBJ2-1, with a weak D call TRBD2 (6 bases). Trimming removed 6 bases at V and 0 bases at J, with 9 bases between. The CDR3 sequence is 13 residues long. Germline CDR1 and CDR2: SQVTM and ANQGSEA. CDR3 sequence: CSVAGGSYNEQFF. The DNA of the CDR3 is TGCAGCGTCGCCGGGGGCTCCTACAATGAGCAGTTCTTC.

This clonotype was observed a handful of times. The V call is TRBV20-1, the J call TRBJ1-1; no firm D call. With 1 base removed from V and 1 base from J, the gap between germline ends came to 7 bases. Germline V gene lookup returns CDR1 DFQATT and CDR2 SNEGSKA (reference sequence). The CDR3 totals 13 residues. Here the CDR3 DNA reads TGCAGTGCTAGAGGGGGAAGGAACACTGAAGCTTTCTTT. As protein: CSARGGRNTEAFF.

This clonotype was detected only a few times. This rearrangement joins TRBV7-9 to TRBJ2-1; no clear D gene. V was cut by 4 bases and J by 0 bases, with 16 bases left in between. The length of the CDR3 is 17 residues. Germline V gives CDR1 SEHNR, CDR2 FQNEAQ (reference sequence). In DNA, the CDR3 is TGTGCCAGCAGCTCCCGCCCAATGAAACCCTCCTACAATGAGCAGTTCTTC. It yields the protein CASSSRPMKPSYNEQFF.

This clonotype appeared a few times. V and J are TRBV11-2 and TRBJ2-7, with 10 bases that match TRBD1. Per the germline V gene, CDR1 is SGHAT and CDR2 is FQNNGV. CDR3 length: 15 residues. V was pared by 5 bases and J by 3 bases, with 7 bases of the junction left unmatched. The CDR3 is CASSLGTGDFYEQYF. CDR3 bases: TGTGCCAGCAGCCTCGGGACAGGGGACTTCTACGAGCAGTACTTC.

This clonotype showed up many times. CDR3 amino acids: CASSIQGLGELFF. The DNA of the CDR3 is TGTGCCAGCAGTATACAGGGGTTAGGGGAGCTGTTTTTT. The V call is TRBV27, the J call TRBJ2-2, with 7 nucleotides matching TRBD1. The CDR3 contains 13 residues. From germline, CDR1 is MNHEY and CDR2 SMNVEV (reference sequence). V gave up 5 bases and J gave up 8 bases; unmatched junction bases: 5.

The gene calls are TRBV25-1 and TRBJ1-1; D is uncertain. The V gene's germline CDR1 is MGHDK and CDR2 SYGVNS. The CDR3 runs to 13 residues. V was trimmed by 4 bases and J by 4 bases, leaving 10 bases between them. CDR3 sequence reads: CASSGPWGTEAFF. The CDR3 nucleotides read TGTGCCAGCAGTGGACCGTGGGGCACTGAAGCTTTCTTT.

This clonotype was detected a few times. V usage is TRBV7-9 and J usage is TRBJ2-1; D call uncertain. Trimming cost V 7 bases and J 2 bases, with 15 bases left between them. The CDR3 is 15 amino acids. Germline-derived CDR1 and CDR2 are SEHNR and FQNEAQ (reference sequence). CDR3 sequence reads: CASTSSSTPYNEQFF. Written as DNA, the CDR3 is TGTGCCAGCACATCCTCGTCTACCCCCTACAATGAGCAGTTCTTC.

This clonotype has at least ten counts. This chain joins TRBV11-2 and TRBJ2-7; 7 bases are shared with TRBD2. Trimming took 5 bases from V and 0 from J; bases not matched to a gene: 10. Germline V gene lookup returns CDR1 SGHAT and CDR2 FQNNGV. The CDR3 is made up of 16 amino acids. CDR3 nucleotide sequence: TGTGCCAGCAGCAAAGCGGCGGGGGTCTACTCCTACGAGCAGTACTTC. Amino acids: CASSKAAGVYSYEQYF.

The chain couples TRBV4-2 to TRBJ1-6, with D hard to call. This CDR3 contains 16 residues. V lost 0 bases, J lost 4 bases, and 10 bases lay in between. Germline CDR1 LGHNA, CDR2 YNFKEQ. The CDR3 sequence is CASSQDRQNYNSPLHF. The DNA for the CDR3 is TGTGCCAGCAGCCAAGACCGGCAGAATTATAATTCACCCCTCCACTTT.

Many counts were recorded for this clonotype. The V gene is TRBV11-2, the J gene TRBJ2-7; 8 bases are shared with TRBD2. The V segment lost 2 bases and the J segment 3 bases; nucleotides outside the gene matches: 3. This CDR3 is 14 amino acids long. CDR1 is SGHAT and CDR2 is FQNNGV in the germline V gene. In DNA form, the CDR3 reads TGTGCCAGCAGCTTACAGCGGGAGAACTACGAGCAGTACTTC. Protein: CASSLQRENYEQYF.

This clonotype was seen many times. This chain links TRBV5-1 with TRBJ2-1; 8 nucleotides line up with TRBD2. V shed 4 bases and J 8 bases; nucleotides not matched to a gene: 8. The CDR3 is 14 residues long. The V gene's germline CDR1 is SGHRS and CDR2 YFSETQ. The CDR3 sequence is CASSPLAVDDEQFF. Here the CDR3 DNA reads TGCGCCAGCAGCCCACTAGCGGTGGATGATGAGCAGTTCTTC.

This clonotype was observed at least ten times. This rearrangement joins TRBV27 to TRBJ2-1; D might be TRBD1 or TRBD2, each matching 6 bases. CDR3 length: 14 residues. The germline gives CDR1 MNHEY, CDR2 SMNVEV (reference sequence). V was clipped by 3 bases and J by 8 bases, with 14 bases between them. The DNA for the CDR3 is TGTGCCAGCAGTTTCCGGGGGCCGCCGTATGAGCAGTTCTTC. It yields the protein CASSFRGPPYEQFF.

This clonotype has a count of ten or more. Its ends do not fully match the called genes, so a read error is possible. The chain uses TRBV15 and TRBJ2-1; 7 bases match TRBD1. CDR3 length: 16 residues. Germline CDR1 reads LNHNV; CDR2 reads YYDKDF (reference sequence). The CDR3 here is CATSRGTTGARTEQFF. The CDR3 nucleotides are TGTGCCACCAGTAGAGGCACCACAGGGGCGAGAACTGAGCAGTTCTTC.

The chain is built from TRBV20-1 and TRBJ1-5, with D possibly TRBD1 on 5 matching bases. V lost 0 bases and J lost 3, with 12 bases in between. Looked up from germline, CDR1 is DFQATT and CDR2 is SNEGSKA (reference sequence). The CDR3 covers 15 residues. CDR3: CSARDQGLPNQPQHF. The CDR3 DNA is TGCAGTGCTAGAGATCAGGGCTTACCCAATCAGCCCCAGCATTTT.

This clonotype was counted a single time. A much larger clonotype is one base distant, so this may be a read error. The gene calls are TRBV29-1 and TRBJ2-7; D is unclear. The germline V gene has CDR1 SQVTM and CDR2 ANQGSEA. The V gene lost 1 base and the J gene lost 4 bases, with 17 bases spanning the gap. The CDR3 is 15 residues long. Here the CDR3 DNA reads TGCAGCGTTGAAGGTCGGTCGGCCATTCCTTACGAGCAGTACTTC. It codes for CSVEGRSAIPYEQYF.

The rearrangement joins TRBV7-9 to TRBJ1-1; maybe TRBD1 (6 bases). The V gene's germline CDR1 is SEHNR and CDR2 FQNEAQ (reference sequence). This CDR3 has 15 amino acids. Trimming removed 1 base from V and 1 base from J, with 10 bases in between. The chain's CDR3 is CASSLVYRANTEAFF. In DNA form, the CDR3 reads TGTGCCAGCAGCTTAGTGTACAGGGCGAACACTGAAGCTTTCTTT.

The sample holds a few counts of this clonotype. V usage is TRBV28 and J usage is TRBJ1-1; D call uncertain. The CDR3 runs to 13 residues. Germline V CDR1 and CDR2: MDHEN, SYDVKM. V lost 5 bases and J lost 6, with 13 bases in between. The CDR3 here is CASSPPSAAEAFF. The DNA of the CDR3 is TGTGCCAGCAGTCCCCCCAGCGCCGCTGAAGCTTTCTTT.

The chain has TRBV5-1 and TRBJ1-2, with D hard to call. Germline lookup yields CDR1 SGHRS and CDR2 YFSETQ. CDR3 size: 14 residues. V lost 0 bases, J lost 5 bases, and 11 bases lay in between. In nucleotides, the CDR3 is TGCGCCAGCAGCTTGGCTTCCAGGTCGTATGGCTACACCTTC. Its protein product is CASSLASRSYGYTF.

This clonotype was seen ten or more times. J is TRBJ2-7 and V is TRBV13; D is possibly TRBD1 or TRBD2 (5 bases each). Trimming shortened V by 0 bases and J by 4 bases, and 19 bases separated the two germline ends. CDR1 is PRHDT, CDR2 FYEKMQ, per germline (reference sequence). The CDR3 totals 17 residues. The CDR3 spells CASSLGPPGSFQYEQYF. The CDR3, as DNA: TGTGCCAGCAGCTTAGGCCCCCCAGGGAGCTTTCAATACGAGCAGTACTTC.

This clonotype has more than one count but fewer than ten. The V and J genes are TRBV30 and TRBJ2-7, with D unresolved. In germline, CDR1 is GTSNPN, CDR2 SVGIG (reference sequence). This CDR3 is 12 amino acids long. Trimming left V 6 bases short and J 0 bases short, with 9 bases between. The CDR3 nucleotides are TGTGCCTGTGACAAGAGCTCCTACGAGCAGTACGTC. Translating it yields CACDKSSYEQYV.

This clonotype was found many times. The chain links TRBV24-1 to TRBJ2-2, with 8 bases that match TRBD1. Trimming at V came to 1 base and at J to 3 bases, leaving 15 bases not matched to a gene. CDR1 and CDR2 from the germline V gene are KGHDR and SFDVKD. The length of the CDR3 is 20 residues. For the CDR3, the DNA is TGTGCCACCAGTGATTTCCTCTCAGGGGGCGCTGCCCGCGACACCGGGGAGCTGTTTTTT. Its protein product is CATSDFLSGGAARDTGELFF.

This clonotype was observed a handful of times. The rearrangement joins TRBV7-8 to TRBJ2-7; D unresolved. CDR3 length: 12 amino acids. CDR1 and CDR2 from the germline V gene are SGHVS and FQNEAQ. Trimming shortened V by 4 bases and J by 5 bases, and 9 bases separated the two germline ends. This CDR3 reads CASSSGLHEQYF. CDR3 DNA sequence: TGTGCCAGCAGCTCTGGGCTCCACGAGCAGTACTTC.

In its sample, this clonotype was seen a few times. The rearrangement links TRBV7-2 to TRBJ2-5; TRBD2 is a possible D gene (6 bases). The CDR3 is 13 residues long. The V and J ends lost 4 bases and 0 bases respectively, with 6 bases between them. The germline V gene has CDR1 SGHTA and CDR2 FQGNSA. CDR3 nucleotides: TGTGCCAGCAGCTGGGAGGACCAAGAGACCCAGTACTTC. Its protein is CASSWEDQETQYF. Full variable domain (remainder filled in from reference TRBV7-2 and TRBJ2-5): GAGVSQSPSNKVTEKGKDVELRCDPISGHTALYWYRQSLGQGLEFLIYFQGNSAPDKSGLPSDRFSAERTGGSVSTLTIQRTQQEDSAVYLCASSWEDQETQYFGPGTRLLVL.

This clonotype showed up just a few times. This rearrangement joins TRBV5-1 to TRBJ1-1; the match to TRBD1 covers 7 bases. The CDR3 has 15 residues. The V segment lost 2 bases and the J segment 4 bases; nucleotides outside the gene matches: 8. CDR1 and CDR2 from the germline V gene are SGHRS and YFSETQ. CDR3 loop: CASSFGQASGTEAFF. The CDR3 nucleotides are TGCGCCAGCAGCTTTGGACAGGCCTCGGGCACTGAAGCTTTCTTT.